Presented here are 16 T cell receptor beta chains from one specimen sequenced in a study of blood T cell repertoires in COVID-19. Sequenced by immunoSEQ multiplex PCR; TCRdb stores in-frame clones only, minus some. The sample contains about 200,000 clones, around 86% of which appear only once. The sample consisted of peripheral blood. These receptors originate from a middle-aged man with acute or convalescent COVID-19.

The V gene is TRBV5-6, the J gene TRBJ1-2; a possible D gene is TRBD1 (5 bases). The germline V and J ends were trimmed by 1 base and 4 bases, with 11 bases remaining between them. This CDR3 contains 14 residues. Germline assignment: CDR1 SGHDT and CDR2 YYEEEE. CDR3 residues: CASSLYQGTYGYTF. In DNA, the CDR3 is TGTGCCAGCAGCTTGTACCAGGGAACCTATGGCTACACCTTC.

This chain joins TRBV11-3 and TRBJ1-1, with D tentatively TRBD1 (6 bases). With 5 bases removed from V and 7 bases from J, the gap between germline ends came to 11 bases. Germline V lookup: CDR1 SGHNT, CDR2 YENEEA. The CDR3 has 12 amino acids. The CDR3 loop reads CASSKQGDEAFF. The CDR3 DNA follows: TGTGCCAGCAGCAAACAGGGAGATGAAGCTTTCTTT. The full variable domain, completed using reference TRBV11-3 and TRBJ1-1, is EAGVVQSPRYKIIEKKQPVAFWCNPISGHNTLYWYLQNLGQGPELLIRYENEEAVDDSQLPKDRFSAERLKGVDSTLKIQPAELGDSAVYLCASSKQGDEAFFGQGTRLTVV.

The genes are TRBV30 and TRBJ2-1, with TRBD2 matching 10 bases. The CDR3 runs 13 residues. After removal of 5 bases from V and 7 bases from J, the junction contained 5 bases not matched to a gene. CDR1 is GTSNPN and CDR2 is SVGIG in the germline V gene (reference sequence). In nucleotides, the CDR3 is TGTGCCTGGTTAGCGGGGGGTCCGAATGAGCAGTTCTTC. Protein sequence: CAWLAGGPNEQFF.

The chain employs TRBV7-9 and TRBJ1-2, with 11 bases that match TRBD1. V shed 5 bases, J shed 8 bases, and the junction held 16 bases outside the gene matches. CDR1 SEHNR and CDR2 FQNEAQ come from the germline V gene (reference sequence). This CDR3 spans 17 amino acids. The chain's CDR3 is CASSTSGTGGFLSGYTF. DNA for the CDR3: TGTGCCAGCAGCACATCCGGGACAGGGGGTTTCCTATCGGGCTACACCTTC.

This chain joins TRBV30 and TRBJ1-3; D perhaps matches TRBD1 (5 bases). Germline V lookup: CDR1 GTSNPN, CDR2 SVGIG (reference sequence). The CDR3 runs to 16 residues. Trimming removed 0 bases at V and 4 bases at J, with 16 bases between. The CDR3 nucleotides are TGTGCCTGGAGTGTACCTTTTGGGCAGGGAGGAAACACCATATATTTT. Translated, it gives CAWSVPFGQGGNTIYF. Looking up the rest from reference TRBV30 and TRBJ1-3 gives the full variable domain: SQTIHQWPATLVQPVGSPLSLECTVEGTSNPNLYWYRQAAGRGLQLLFYSVGIGQISSEVPQNLSASRPQDRQFILSSKKLLLSDSGFYLCAWSVPFGQGGNTIYFGEGSWLTVV.

This chain joins TRBV19 and TRBJ1-6; TRBD1 matches at 10 bases. The CDR3 totals 16 residues. The germline gives CDR1 LNHDA, CDR2 SQIVND (reference sequence). The V gene end was trimmed by 3 bases and the J gene end by 10 bases; junction bases not matched to a gene: 9. Written as DNA, the CDR3 is TGTGCCAGTAGTATCCCGACAGGGGGCAGAAGGTCACCCCTCCACTTT. Protein sequence: CASSIPTGGRRSPLHF.

This rearrangement joins TRBV27 to TRBJ2-3; 11 nucleotides match TRBD2. Germline-derived CDR1 and CDR2 are MNHEY and SMNVEV (reference sequence). The ends lost 5 bases at V and 0 bases at J; junction bases unmatched: 19. CDR3 length equals 21 residues. The CDR3 loop reads CASSEPPGLADLHSSTDTQYF. CDR3 in DNA: TGTGCCAGCAGTGAACCTCCGGGACTAGCGGACCTGCACTCTAGCACAGATACGCAGTATTTT.

The chain carries TRBV28 and TRBJ1-2; a weak D match, TRBD1 (6 bases). Trimming took 3 bases from V and 5 from J, leaving 13 bases between them. Looked up from germline, CDR1 is MDHEN and CDR2 is SYDVKM. The CDR3 has 14 residues. This CDR3 is CASSLTGRGYGYTF. CDR3 coding DNA: TGTGCCAGCAGTTTGACGGGGAGGGGGTATGGCTACACCTTC.

The chain links TRBV11-2 to TRBJ2-2; perhaps TRBD1 as D (5 bases). This CDR3 comprises 14 residues. The V gene lost 0 bases and the J gene lost 6 bases, with 8 bases spanning the gap. Germline CDR1 SGHAT, CDR2 FQNNGV. CDR3 DNA: TGTGCCAGCAGCTTAGACAGGGCCCCCGGGGAGCTGTTTTTT. Translated, it gives CASSLDRAPGELFF.

The chain links TRBV7-2 to TRBJ2-7; D is perhaps TRBD1 (6 bases). Germline CDR1 SGHTA, CDR2 FQGNSA. V lost 4 bases to trimming and J lost 2 bases, with 9 bases between them. This CDR3 contains 13 residues. As DNA, the CDR3 is TGTGCCAGCAGCTCCCAGGGGCCCTACGAGCAGTACTTC. Amino acids: CASSSQGPYEQYF.

This chain connects TRBV7-9 to TRBJ2-7; maybe TRBD1 (5 bases). The V gene lost 5 bases and the J gene lost 6 bases, with 14 bases spanning the gap. This CDR3 is 13 amino acids long. The germline V gene has CDR1 SEHNR and CDR2 FQNEAQ (reference sequence). CDR3 loop: CASSKTAMVEQYF. CDR3 DNA sequence: TGTGCCAGCAGCAAGACAGCTATGGTCGAGCAGTACTTC.

This chain joins TRBV7-2 and TRBJ2-2; 9 bases fit TRBD2. V dropped 5 bases and J dropped 3; count of bases not matched to a gene: 13. The CDR3 runs to 18 residues. Germline V CDR1 and CDR2: SGHTA, FQGNSA. CDR3 residues: CASSPHLPGLADTGELFF. The CDR3 DNA reads as TGTGCCAGCAGCCCTCACCTCCCGGGACTAGCAGACACCGGGGAGCTGTTTTTT.

V and J are TRBV6-2 or TRBV6-3 and TRBJ1-2; possible D gene TRBD1, 6 bases. The germline gives CDR1 MNHEY, CDR2 SVGEGT. V lost 2 bases and J 6 bases, leaving 10 bases between the germline ends. The CDR3 covers 13 residues. CDR3 coding DNA: TGTGCCAGCAGTTACGGCAGGGGAGATGGCTACACCTTC. Translated: CASSYGRGDGYTF.

The rearrangement uses TRBV28 and TRBJ1-3, with TRBD1 matching over 9 bases. The CDR3 totals 16 residues. The V gene end was trimmed by 6 bases and the J gene end by 4 bases; junction bases not matched to a gene: 10. CDR1 MDHEN and CDR2 SYDVKM come from the germline V gene. The CDR3 DNA sequence: TGTGCCAGCAGACTCAGACAGGGGGGTCTGGGAAACACCATATATTTT. It specifies CASRLRQGGLGNTIYF.

The chain recombines TRBV5-5 with TRBJ2-7; TRBD1 might be the D (6 bases). CDR1 SGHKS and CDR2 YYEKEE come from the germline V gene (reference sequence). This CDR3 contains 13 residues. V dropped 2 bases and J dropped 6 bases, with 12 bases sitting between them. CDR3 in DNA: TGTGCCAGCAGCTTCGTCCAAGGGGGCGAGCAGTACTTC. Translation: CASSFVQGGEQYF. The full variable domain, rest sourced from reference TRBV5-5 and TRBJ2-7, is DAGVTQSPTHLIKTRGQQVTLRCSPISGHKSVSWYQQVLGQGPQFIFQYYEKEERGRGNFPDRFSARQFPNYSSELNVNALLLGDSALYLCASSFVQGGEQYFGPGTRLTVT.

The CDR3 nucleotides read TGCGCCAGCAGCCAAGAGGGGTCAGGGAACACCTACGAGCAGTACTTC. This gives the protein CASSQEGSGNTYEQYF. The chain uses TRBV4-3 and TRBJ2-7; tentatively, D is TRBD1 (5 bases). V lost 0 bases, J lost 2 bases, and 14 bases lay in between. There are 16 residues in the CDR3. From germline, CDR1 is LGHNA and CDR2 YSLEER.